This T cell receptor beta chain derives from a study of CDR3 diversity in severe acne. TCRdb used MiXCR to reprocess the PCR reads, holding one entry per CDR3 protein. Among about 90,000 distinct CDR3 sequences listed, about 53% were seen once. Germline CDR1 reads MDHEN; CDR2 reads SYDVKM. The CDR3 covers 14 residues. The V gene end was trimmed by 6 bases and the J gene end by 2 bases; junction bases not matched to a gene: 5. This clonotype was detected many times. The sequence was obtained from a male donor with severe acne vulgaris. The V gene is TRBV28, the J gene TRBJ2-3; 7 bases agree with TRBD2. The sample taken for sequencing was blood. CDR3 nucleotide sequence: TGTGCCAGCAGCCTGGCGGGAGACACAGATACGCAGTATTTT. It specifies CASSLAGDTDTQYF.